This T cell receptor (beta chain) was recorded in a study of blood T cell repertoires in COVID-19 (dated by TCRdb to 2019 to 2021). About the full investigation: Samples from collaborators originated in the United States, Italy and Spain and spanned both the acute and convalescent phases of COVID-19. The material from the prospective study consisted of cDNA or gDNA derived from T cells, B-cell-depleted T cells, or PBMCs. The dataset comprised deeply sampled blood TCRbeta repertoires from subjects exposed to, actively infected with, or recovered from COVID-19. A freely available public database, intended as a resource for researchers studying the immune response to SARS-CoV-2, is where the repertoires were released. Samples were obtained from the ongoing ImmuneRACE study (first 160 participants) and from roughly 1,300 subjects provided by 6 global collaborators. Nearly every sample came with metadata listing a de-identified subject ID, COVID-19 status, age in years and sex. HLA class I and class II types, where available, came from metadata supplied by the sample provider rather than from assay-based typing. What the research found in general, with its limitations: Clinical and demographic metadata were provided uncurated, with the amount varying by source and participant.

Collaborating institutions collected whole blood in K2EDTA tubes following their own protocols. Collaborator samples were shipped for TCRbeta analysis as frozen whole blood, isolated PBMCs, or DNA extracted from either sample type. Per the germline V gene, SQVTM is the CDR1 and ANQGSEA is the CDR2. The CDR3 measures 11 amino acids from cysteine to phenylalanine. CDR3 DNA is the only sequence kept; it has 33 bases, read in frame from the first base. V is cut back by 4 bases and J by 3 bases, with 0 bases in the junction unmatched. TCRbeta CDR3 regions were amplified from genomic DNA by means of the immunoSEQ Assay, a bias-controlled multiplex PCR. The study's own analysis went as follows. The number of nucleated cells in each sample was estimated by amplification of reference gene primers within the assay. To quantify the absolute abundance of each unique TCRbeta CDR3 rearrangement, sequence reads were collapsed and filtered. For each sample, productive Simpson clonality was calculated as the square root of Simpson's diversity index over productive rearrangements. As stored in TCRdb, this immuneACCESS dataset retains in-frame rearrangements with V and J assigned. A fraction of the clones does not appear; measured against another copy, unresolved V genes explain less than half of the discrepancy, and the remainder lacks a known reason. The V and J calls and the clone size are those of that table, but D and trimming were determined from the DNA. For this sample there are hundreds of thousands of clones; about four fifths appear just once. Together, the top ten hold 4.5% to 6.5% of the sample.

About this clone itself: No antigen is known for it. Per-base quality was not reported, and no clone a single base away is much larger than it.

The sequence joins TRBV29-1 to TRBJ2-7, with 7 bases aligning to TRBD1. This sequence originates from an elderly man with acute or convalescent COVID-19. The sample consisted of peripheral blood. The DNA reads TGCAGCGTTGGGACAGGCTACGAGCAGTACTTC. The encoded protein is CSVGTGYEQYF.